This T cell receptor (beta chain) was found in a study of cytomegalovirus exposure and HLA in healthy donors. Findings and limits, study-wide: Reportedly, a later analysis found an Asian-associated ancestry cluster had fewer N-insertions than the roughly 700-donor mean. There were a few CMV-associated chains whose specificity for CMV antigens was confirmed in vitro. Later analysis found that TCR beta chains associated with HLA were more clonally expanded than other, equally common chains.

CDR3 length equals 16 residues. The V gene end was trimmed by 6 bases and the J gene end by 0 bases; junction bases not matched to a gene: 8. Germline V CDR1 and CDR2: SNHLY, FYNNEI. Researchers ran the PCR with 60 Vbeta and 13 Jbeta primers. Some clones are missing from TCRdb's copy, which holds only in-frame ones; the method was immunoSEQ multiplex PCR. The table has 150,000 to 200,000 clones, around nine tenths seen once. In the case of this clone: The antigen remains undetermined.

The sample comprised PBMCs. The source of this sequence is a young woman in good health and CMV-seronegative. The chain joins TRBV2 to TRBJ2-4, with TRBD1 matching 7 bases. This CDR3 is CASRDDRVLAKNIQYF. Written as DNA, the CDR3 is TGTGCCAGCAGGGACGACAGGGTACTAGCCAAAAACATTCAGTACTTC.